This paragraph covers one TCR beta chain sequence. The antigen remains unidentified. An end of the junction does not agree with germline; a read error may underlie this. The data were obtained in a study of tumor-infiltrating lymphocytes in primary liver carcinoma. Background on the study: The patient group consisted of men and women aged 30 to 69 years. General study results and limits: Whereas tumor region pairs overlapped more, tumor-adjacent and tumor-blood pairs overlapped less.

This CDR3 has 14 amino acids. CDR1 is SGHAT and CDR2 is FQNNGV in the germline V gene. With around 490 ng total RNA as template and a constant-region primer, TCR beta cDNA was made. Three nested multiplex PCR rounds, a slightly modified ARM-PCR method, built the TCR beta libraries. Two initial PCR rounds of about 11 cycles each paired TRBV1-TRBV30 forward primers with a C-beta reverse primer. TCRdb recomputed calls from the multiplex PCR reads with MiXCR, one row per CDR3 protein. The table includes 40,000 to 50,000 distinct CDR3 sequences, 70% to 80% detected once. The source material, roughly 18-30 mg of unsorted bulk tissue, was used to co-extract RNA and DNA. Surgical resection was used to treat these primary liver carcinoma patients.

The chain is built from TRBV11-2 and TRBJ2-2; no clear D gene. This TCR was sampled from a man aged 35-49 years with primary liver carcinoma and hepatitis B virus infection. The sample was liver tumor tissue from sampling region 3. The subset: tumor region T3, left-lateral pole. CDR3: CASSLSLGTGELFF. The CDR3 DNA follows: TGTGCAAGCAGCTTAAGCTTGGGGACCGGGGAGCTGTTTTTT.